Below, 9 T cell receptor beta chains from the same sample are listed, as sequenced in a study of beta chain features in type 1 diabetes. Reverse transcription of all isolated RNA meant that expressed TCRB transcripts were sequenced. The data were produced by immunoSEQ multiplex PCR, yet TCRdb's version contains in-frame clones alone and is incomplete. The sample lists 250,000 to 300,000 clones; around 25% were seen once. Antigens for these TCRs are unknown. The study's findings and limits: In all four CD4+ subsets, TCRB CDR3 length was significantly, moderately reduced in type 1 diabetes.

The sample comprised naive CD4+ T cells from blood. The receptors stem from a woman aged 25-40 years with type 1 diabetes.

The rearrangement uses TRBV25-1 and TRBJ1-2; D remains unclear. Trimming shortened V by 3 bases and J by 0 bases, and 8 bases separated the two germline ends. CDR3 size: 14 residues. Germline assignment: CDR1 MGHDK and CDR2 SYGVNS. In DNA form, the CDR3 reads TGTGCCAGCAGTGAGCGAGTAGCTAACTATGGCTACACCTTC. Its protein is CASSERVANYGYTF.

V is TRBV15 and J is TRBJ2-7; 7 positions match TRBD2. The CDR3 is made up of 16 amino acids. V shed 6 bases and J 1 base; nucleotides not matched to a gene: 12. The V gene's germline CDR1 is LNHNV and CDR2 YYDKDF (reference sequence). The CDR3 loop reads CATSSTIGGSSYEQYF. CDR3 nucleotide sequence: TGTGCCACCAGTTCCACCATAGGCGGGAGTTCCTACGAGCAGTACTTC.

This clone came up a few times. The chain employs TRBV19 and TRBJ2-3, with a tentative D call TRBD2 (6 bases). CDR1 and CDR2 (germline): LNHDA, SQIVND (reference sequence). The CDR3 length is 14 residues. V shed 5 bases and J shed 7 bases, with 16 bases lying between them. Here the CDR3 DNA reads TGTGCCAGTAGTTTCCGGGACTCTCCCTATACGCAGTATTTT. Its translation: CASSFRDSPYTQYF.

The chain uses TRBV7-6 and TRBJ2-7; 13 nucleotides match TRBD2. The germline CDR1 and CDR2 sequences are SGHVS and FNYEAQ. The CDR3 has 15 amino acids. Germline trimming cut 5 bases from V and 4 bases from J; bases unmatched to any gene: 5. The CDR3 reads CASSIRTSGSYEQYF. In DNA form, the CDR3 reads TGTGCCAGCAGCATTCGGACTAGCGGGAGTTACGAGCAGTACTTC.

This clone was seen a handful of times. The rearrangement links TRBV5-1 to TRBJ2-1; maybe TRBD1 (5 bases). The CDR3 consists of 15 residues. Germline values: CDR1 SGHRS, CDR2 YFSETQ. Trimming removed 0 bases at V and 5 bases at J, with 12 bases between. The chain's CDR3 is CASSLGTSGNNEQFF. The CDR3 DNA is TGCGCCAGCAGCTTGGGGACAAGTGGAAACAATGAGCAGTTCTTC.

This sequence joins TRBV11-2 and TRBJ2-2, with 9 positions matching TRBD2. Germline V gene data show CDR1 as SGHAT and CDR2 as FQNNGV. With 1 base clipped from V and 2 bases from J, the junction kept 2 bases outside the gene matches. The CDR3 is 16 residues long. CDR3 DNA: TGTGCCAGCAGCTTAGTCCTAGCGGGAAACACCGGGGAGCTGTTTTTT. This translates into CASSLVLAGNTGELFF.

The V and J genes are TRBV7-2 and TRBJ2-5, with TRBD2 matching over 11 bases. Per the germline V gene, CDR1 is SGHTA and CDR2 is FQGNSA. This CDR3 comprises 14 residues. V lost 5 bases to trimming and J lost 7 bases; unmatched junction nucleotides: 6. CDR3 sequence reads: CASSDLAGGPTQYF. The CDR3 DNA reads as TGTGCCAGCAGCGATCTAGCGGGAGGACCGACCCAGTACTTC. Together with reference TRBV7-2 and TRBJ2-5, the CDR3 gives the full variable domain: GAGVSQSPSNKVTEKGKDVELRCDPISGHTALYWYRQSLGQGLEFLIYFQGNSAPDKSGLPSDRFSAERTGGSVSTLTIQRTQQEDSAVYLCASSDLAGGPTQYFGPGTRLLVL.

This clone has a handful of counts. The V call is TRBV29-1, the J call TRBJ2-7; 7 nucleotides align to TRBD1. Germline loops: CDR1 SQVTM, CDR2 ANQGSEA. J gave up 3 bases and V 4 bases, and 9 bases lay outside the gene matches. The CDR3 spans 14 residues. CDR3 loop: CSVGRDRALYEQYF. DNA for the CDR3: TGCAGCGTTGGTAGGGACAGAGCACTCTACGAGCAGTACTTC.

This chain links TRBV11-2 with TRBJ2-7; 8 bases are shared with TRBD1. V dropped 1 base and J dropped 3; count of bases not matched to a gene: 8. Germline CDR1 SGHAT, CDR2 FQNNGV. This CDR3 contains 16 residues. CDR3 sequence: CASSLGRTGRSYEQYF. The CDR3 DNA reads as TGTGCCAGCAGCTTAGGGCGGACAGGGCGAAGCTACGAGCAGTACTTC.